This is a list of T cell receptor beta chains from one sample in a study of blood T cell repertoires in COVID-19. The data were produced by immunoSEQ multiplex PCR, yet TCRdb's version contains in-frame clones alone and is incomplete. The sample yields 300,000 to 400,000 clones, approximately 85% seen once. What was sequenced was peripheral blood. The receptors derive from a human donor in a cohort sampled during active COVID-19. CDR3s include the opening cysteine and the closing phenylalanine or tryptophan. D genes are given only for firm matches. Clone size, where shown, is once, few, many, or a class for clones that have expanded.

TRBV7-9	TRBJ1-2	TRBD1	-	TGTGCCAGCAGCTTAGCCACCCAGGGGGCTTATCACTATGGCTACACCTTC	CASSLATQGAYHYGYTF
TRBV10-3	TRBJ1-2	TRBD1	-	TGTGCCATCGGGCAGGGGGATGGCTACACCTTC	CAIGQGDGYTF
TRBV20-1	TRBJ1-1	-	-	TGCAGTGCTAGTCAGATCATGAACACTGAAGCTTTCTTT	CSASQIMNTEAFF
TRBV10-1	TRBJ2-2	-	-	TGCGCCAGCAGCGACACCTTTGGGGAGCTGTTTTTT	CASSDTFGELFF
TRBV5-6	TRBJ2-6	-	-	TGTGCCAGCAGCTGGGCCTTAGGGGGGGCCGGGGCCAACGTCCTGACTTTC	CASSWALGGAGANVLTF
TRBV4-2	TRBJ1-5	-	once	TGTGCCAGCAGCCAAGAGGTAGAAAGATATAGCAATCAGCCCCAGCATTTT	CASSQEVERYSNQPQHF
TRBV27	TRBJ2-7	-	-	TGTGCCAGCAGTTTCAGGGGTGGATCCTACGAGCAGTACTTC	CASSFRGGSYEQYF
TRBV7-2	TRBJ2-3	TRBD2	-	TGTGCCAGCAGCTTAGGACTAGCGGGGTGGGATACGCAGTATTTT	CASSLGLAGWDTQYF
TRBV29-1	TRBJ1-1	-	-	TGCAGCGTTCGGGGGTTCGGCATGAACACTGAAGCTTTCTTT	CSVRGFGMNTEAFF
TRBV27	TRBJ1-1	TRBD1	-	TGTGCCAGCAGTTCAGGGGGCAATTCCGGCACTGAAGCTTTCTTT	CASSSGGNSGTEAFF
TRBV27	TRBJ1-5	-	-	TGTGCCAGCAGACGGCGGACAGTGCCCCACCCCCTTCATCAGCCCCAGCATTTT	CASRRRTVPHPLHQPQHF
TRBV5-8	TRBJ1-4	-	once	TGTGCCAGCAGCTCCGGAGAGGGTTATGCAACTAATGAAAAACTGTTTTTT	CASSSGEGYATNEKLFF
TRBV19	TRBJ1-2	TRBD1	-	TGTGCCAGTAGTGGGGACAGGGAAGGTTGGCGGGGCTATGGCTACACCTTC	CASSGDREGWRGYGYTF
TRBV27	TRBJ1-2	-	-	TGTGCCAGCACCCTTTATCCCTCCGACTCTTACTATGGCTACACCTTC	CASTLYPSDSYYGYTF
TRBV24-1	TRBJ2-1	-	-	TGTGCCACCAGTGTTTCCGGAGAATACAATGAGCAGTTCTTC	CATSVSGEYNEQFF
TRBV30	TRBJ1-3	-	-	TGTGCCTGGGTCCCGGGACATCTAAACACCATATATTTT	CAWVPGHLNTIYF
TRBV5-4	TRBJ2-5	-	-	TGTGCCAGCAGCTTGGGCGGACACCAGCAAGAGACCCAGTACTTC	CASSLGGHQQETQYF
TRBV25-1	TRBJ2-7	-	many	TGTGCCAGCAGCCAAACAGGCGACCTCTCCTACGAGCAGTACTTC	CASSQTGDLSYEQYF
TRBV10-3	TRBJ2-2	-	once	TGTGCCATCCCAGGGGTAGTTACCGGGGAGCTGTTTTTT	CAIPGVVTGELFF
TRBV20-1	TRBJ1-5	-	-	TGCAGTGCCAGTGGCGGGGGCGGCAATCAGCCCCAGCATTTT	CSASGGGGNQPQHF
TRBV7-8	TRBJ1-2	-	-	TGTGCCAGCAGCTCCTCAGGCGATGGCTACACCTTC	CASSSSGDGYTF
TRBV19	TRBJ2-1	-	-	TGTGCCAGTAGTATCCCCCAGGCCAGCTCCTACAATGAGCAGTTCTTC	CASSIPQASSYNEQFF
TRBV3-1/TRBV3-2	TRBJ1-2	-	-	TGTGCCAGCAGTCAAAATTTCTTACAGGGAAACTATGGCTACACCTTC	CASSQNFLQGNYGYTF
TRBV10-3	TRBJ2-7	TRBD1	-	TGTGCCATCAGTGAGTCGCCGGGACAGTCTGGGGAGCAGTACTTC	CAISESPGQSGEQYF
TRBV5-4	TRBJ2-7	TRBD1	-	TGTGCCAGCAGCTTGGAGGACAGGGGGTTCTCCTACGAGCAGTACTTC	CASSLEDRGFSYEQYF
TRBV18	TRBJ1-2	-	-	TGTGCCAGCTCACCCCGGGGACTTAACTATGGCTACACCTTC	CASSPRGLNYGYTF
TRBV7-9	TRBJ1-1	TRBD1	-	TGTGCCAGCAGCTTCCAGGGGGTTCAGGGACAGGGCCTTATGTTCTTT	CASSFQGVQGQGLMFF
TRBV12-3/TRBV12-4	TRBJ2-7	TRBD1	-	TGTGCCAGCAGCGCAGGGGGACACGGCGAGCAGTACTTC	CASSAGGHGEQYF
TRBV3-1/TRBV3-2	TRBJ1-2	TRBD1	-	TGTGCCAGCAGCTTGACAGGGAGCCATGGCTACACCTTC	CASSLTGSHGYTF
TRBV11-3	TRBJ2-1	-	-	TGTGCCAGCAGCTTCACACTATCCGGGACTGTGAGCTCCTACAATGAGCAGTTCTTC	CASSFTLSGTVSSYNEQFF
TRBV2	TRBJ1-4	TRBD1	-	TGTGCCAGCCTCCGGGACAGGGGGCAAGAAGAAAAACTGTTTTTT	CASLRDRGQEEKLFF
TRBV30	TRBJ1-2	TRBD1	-	TGTGCCTGGAGACGACAGGGTCTGGGTGGCTACACCTTC	CAWRRQGLGGYTF
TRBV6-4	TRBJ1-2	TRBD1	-	TGTGCCAGCTCCCCGGGACAGGGGAACTATGGCTACACCTTC	CASSPGQGNYGYTF
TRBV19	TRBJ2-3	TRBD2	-	TGTGCCAGTAGTATCGGACTAGCGGGGGGGACAGATACGCAGTATTTT	CASSIGLAGGTDTQYF
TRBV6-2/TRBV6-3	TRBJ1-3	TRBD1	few	TGTGCCAGCAGTTATCGCGTGGGACAGCCAGTCTCTGGAAACACCATATATTTT	CASSYRVGQPVSGNTIYF
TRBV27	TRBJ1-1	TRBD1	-	TGTGCCAGCAGTCCCCGACAGGGGCCCTCCCTCACTGAAGCTTTCTTT	CASSPRQGPSLTEAFF
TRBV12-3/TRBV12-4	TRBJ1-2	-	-	TGTGCCAGCAATTTGGACCGGGGTGCCTACACCTTC	CASNLDRGAYTF
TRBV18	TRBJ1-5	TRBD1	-	TGTGCCAGCTCAGGGCCAACGGGACAGAACCCCGCGGGACAGCCCCAGCATTTT	CASSGPTGQNPAGQPQHF
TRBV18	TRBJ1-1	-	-	TGTGCCAGCTCACCACCGCTAGGAAGGAACACTGAAGCTTTCTTT	CASSPPLGRNTEAFF
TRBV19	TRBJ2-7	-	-	TGTGCCAGTAGTATACAAAGGAGCTCCTACGAGCAGTACTTC	CASSIQRSSYEQYF
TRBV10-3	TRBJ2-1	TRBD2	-	TGTGCCATCAGTGAGAGGTCGGGGGGATTAAATGAGCAGTTCTTC	CAISERSGGLNEQFF
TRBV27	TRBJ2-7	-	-	TGTGCCAGCAGTTTATGGGGGACACCCTCCTACGAGCAGTACTTC	CASSLWGTPSYEQYF
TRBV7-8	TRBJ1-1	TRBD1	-	TGTGCCAGCAGCAGACACCGGGACAGGGTTAACACTGAAGCTTTCTTT	CASSRHRDRVNTEAFF
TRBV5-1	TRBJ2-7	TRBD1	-	TGCGCCAGCAGTTTTGTGACAGGGGGCTTGTACGAGCAGTACTTC	CASSFVTGGLYEQYF
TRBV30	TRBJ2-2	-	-	TGTGCCTGGAGTAGGTGGGGCGTCAACACCGGGGAGCTGTTTTTT	CAWSRWGVNTGELFF
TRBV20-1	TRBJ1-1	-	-	TGCAGTGCTAGCCTGAGCGTTATTGCTTTCTTT	CSASLSVIAFF